A selection of T cell receptor beta chains follows, all from one sample in a study of breast tumors, draining lymph nodes, adjacent tissues. Each CDR3 protein gets one entry after TCRdb re-called the multiplex PCR reads with MiXCR. Among about 200,000 distinct CDR3 sequences listed, approximately 33% were seen once. The sample was axillary lymph node tissue. These TCRs come from a female donor with breast cancer. Some clones in this sample may be carry-over from other donors' samples. CDR3s include the opening cysteine and the closing phenylalanine or tryptophan. Fields, in order: clone size, V gene, J gene, D gene, CDR3 DNA, CDR3 protein. A D gene is named only where the DNA matches it firmly. Clone size, where shown, is once, few, many, or a class for clones that have expanded.

clone_size: many; v_call: TRBV4-2; j_call: TRBJ1-5; d_call: -; cdr3_nt: TGTGCCAGCAGCCAAGCCACGGAGAGCAATCAGCCCCAGCATTTT; cdr3_aa: CASSQATESNQPQHF
clone_size: -; v_call: TRBV19; j_call: TRBJ1-2; d_call: TRBD1; cdr3_nt: TGTGCCAGTAGTATTCGACAGGGTGCTAACTATGGCTACACCTTC; cdr3_aa: CASSIRQGANYGYTF
clone_size: -; v_call: TRBV7-8; j_call: TRBJ1-5; d_call: -; cdr3_nt: TGTGCCAGCAGCTTAAACGCAGGGAATAGCAATCAGCCCCAGCATTTT; cdr3_aa: CASSLNAGNSNQPQHF
clone_size: -; v_call: TRBV12-3/TRBV12-4; j_call: TRBJ1-5; d_call: -; cdr3_nt: TGTGCCAGCAGATCGGTCAGGGTCAGCAATCAGCCCCAGCATTTT; cdr3_aa: CASRSVRVSNQPQHF
clone_size: -; v_call: TRBV20-1; j_call: TRBJ1-6; d_call: -; cdr3_nt: TGCAGTGCTAGAGATCTCCGGGGAGTGGGGGCTTCTAATTCACCCCTCCACTTT; cdr3_aa: CSARDLRGVGASNSPLHF
clone_size: few; v_call: TRBV6-5; j_call: TRBJ2-7; d_call: -; cdr3_nt: TGTGCCAGCAGTCAGGACAGGACTAACTACGAGCAGTGCTTC; cdr3_aa: CASSQDRTNYEQCF
clone_size: many; v_call: TRBV5-6; j_call: TRBJ1-6; d_call: -; cdr3_nt: TGTGCCAGCAGCTTGGAGAGAGGGAATTCACCCCTCCACTTT; cdr3_aa: CASSLERGNSPLHF
clone_size: many; v_call: TRBV5-6; j_call: TRBJ1-6; d_call: -; cdr3_nt: TGTGCCAGCAGCTTTAATCGGGGGGGGAAATCACCCCTCCACTTT; cdr3_aa: CASSFNRGGKSPLHF
clone_size: many; v_call: TRBV29-1; j_call: TRBJ1-2; d_call: TRBD1; cdr3_nt: TGCAGCGTTGAATTACAGGGGACGGGCTATGGCTACACCTTC; cdr3_aa: CSVELQGTGYGYTF
clone_size: many; v_call: TRBV7-9; j_call: TRBJ1-6; d_call: -; cdr3_nt: TGTGCCAGCAGCTTAAATGGGGGATCACCCCTCCACTTT; cdr3_aa: CASSLNGGSPLHF
clone_size: many; v_call: TRBV5-6; j_call: TRBJ1-6; d_call: -; cdr3_nt: TGTGCCAGCAGCTCGCGGAAGGCTTCACCCCTCCACTTT; cdr3_aa: CASSSRKASPLHF
clone_size: -; v_call: TRBV6-2/TRBV6-3; j_call: TRBJ2-3; d_call: -; cdr3_nt: TGTGCCGCAGGACGGCAGGGTCCCTCCCTAGGAGATACGCAGTATTTT; cdr3_aa: CAAGRQGPSLGDTQYF
clone_size: many; v_call: TRBV5-4; j_call: TRBJ2-3; d_call: -; cdr3_nt: TGTGCCAGCAGCTTGGTCCCAGATACGCAGTATTTT; cdr3_aa: CASSLVPDTQYF
clone_size: -; v_call: TRBV6-2/TRBV6-3; j_call: TRBJ2-7; d_call: -; cdr3_nt: TGTGCCAGCAGTTACCGCGTCGGCGGGGGCTACTACGAGCAGTACTTC; cdr3_aa: CASSYRVGGGYYEQYF
clone_size: once; v_call: TRBV9; j_call: TRBJ1-4; d_call: -; cdr3_nt: TGTGCCAGCAGCTCAACAGCGACTAGCGGGGGGGCTAATGAAAAACTGTTTTTT; cdr3_aa: CASSSTATSGGANEKLFF
clone_size: few; v_call: TRBV18; j_call: TRBJ1-5; d_call: -; cdr3_nt: TGTGCCAGCTTACTCGAAGGGAGGAATCAGCCCCAGCATTTT; cdr3_aa: CASLLEGRNQPQHF
clone_size: -; v_call: TRBV6-1; j_call: TRBJ2-2; d_call: -; cdr3_nt: TGTGCCTGCAGTGAAGCGTGGTCCGGGCAAGAGCTGTTTTTT; cdr3_aa: CACSEAWSGQELFF
clone_size: -; v_call: TRBV20-1; j_call: TRBJ2-3; d_call: TRBD1; cdr3_nt: TGCAGTGCTAGCACGGGACAGGCGTGGGATGAGCAGTATTTT; cdr3_aa: CSASTGQAWDEQYF
clone_size: -; v_call: TRBV5-6; j_call: TRBJ2-2; d_call: TRBD2; cdr3_nt: TGTGCCAGCAGCTTACAACGGACTAGCGGGGGCCCCGGGGAGCTGTTTTTT; cdr3_aa: CASSLQRTSGGPGELFF
clone_size: many; v_call: TRBV12-3/TRBV12-4; j_call: TRBJ2-1; d_call: -; cdr3_nt: TGTGCCAGCAGTTCCCGGGGGGGAGGGGGCACTGAGCAGTTCTTC; cdr3_aa: CASSSRGGGGTEQFF
clone_size: many; v_call: TRBV20-1; j_call: TRBJ1-4; d_call: TRBD1; cdr3_nt: TGCAGTGCTAGAGTCCGGACAGGGAGTGAAAAACTGTTTTTT; cdr3_aa: CSARVRTGSEKLFF
clone_size: -; v_call: TRBV2; j_call: TRBJ1-6; d_call: -; cdr3_nt: TGTGCCAGCAGTGGACAGCGGGATAATTCACCCCTCCACTTT; cdr3_aa: CASSGQRDNSPLHF
clone_size: many; v_call: TRBV9; j_call: TRBJ2-7; d_call: -; cdr3_nt: TGTGCCAGCAGCGTAGTAGGGGACCCATCCTACGAGCAGTACTTC; cdr3_aa: CASSVVGDPSYEQYF
clone_size: many; v_call: TRBV11-3; j_call: TRBJ2-5; d_call: -; cdr3_nt: TGTGCCAGCAGCTTAGGGGGCGTTCAAGAGACCCAGTGCTTC; cdr3_aa: CASSLGGVQETQCF
clone_size: -; v_call: TRBV2; j_call: TRBJ1-5; d_call: TRBD1; cdr3_nt: TGTGCCAGCAGGACGGGACAGGGGGCGGGCAATCAGCCCCAGCATTTT; cdr3_aa: CASRTGQGAGNQPQHF
clone_size: -; v_call: TRBV20-1; j_call: TRBJ2-5; d_call: TRBD2; cdr3_nt: TGCAGTGCAAGAAGGTCGCGACTAGCGGGGGGAAACCAAGAGACCCAGTACTTC; cdr3_aa: CSARRSRLAGGNQETQYF
clone_size: many; v_call: TRBV7-2; j_call: TRBJ2-5; d_call: -; cdr3_nt: TGTGCCAGCAGCTCCGGTCCCGCAAGGGAGACCCAGTACTTC; cdr3_aa: CASSSGPARETQYF
clone_size: -; v_call: TRBV5-1; j_call: TRBJ2-1; d_call: -; cdr3_nt: TGCGCCAGCAGCCGAGGCAGCGCGAACACCGGGGAGCAGTTCTTC; cdr3_aa: CASSRGSANTGEQFF
clone_size: many; v_call: TRBV6-5; j_call: TRBJ2-7; d_call: -; cdr3_nt: TGTGCCAGCAGTTACGGGGCCCGAAGGGAGCAGTACTTC; cdr3_aa: CASSYGARREQYF
clone_size: many; v_call: TRBV12-3/TRBV12-4; j_call: TRBJ2-7; d_call: TRBD2; cdr3_nt: TGTGCCAGCAGTTTAGTCGTGAATAGCGGGAGGGCCGACTACGAGCAGTACTTC; cdr3_aa: CASSLVVNSGRADYEQYF
clone_size: many; v_call: TRBV11-3; j_call: TRBJ2-1; d_call: TRBD2; cdr3_nt: TGTGCCAGCAGCTTAATGCCGGCGCGGGAGGGTCTACACAATGAGCAGTTCTTC; cdr3_aa: CASSLMPAREGLHNEQFF
clone_size: many; v_call: TRBV4-1; j_call: TRBJ1-2; d_call: -; cdr3_nt: TGCGCCAGCAGCGACCGGGCACGGGACTATGGCTACACCTTC; cdr3_aa: CASSDRARDYGYTF
clone_size: many; v_call: TRBV6-5; j_call: TRBJ2-1; d_call: TRBD2; cdr3_nt: TGTGCCAGCAGCCGCGCGGGCGGGGGGGCGGATGAGCAGTTCTTC; cdr3_aa: CASSRAGGGADEQFF
clone_size: -; v_call: TRBV20-1; j_call: TRBJ2-3; d_call: TRBD2; cdr3_nt: TGCAGTGCTAGGGAAAGCGGGGGGACGCAGTATTTT; cdr3_aa: CSARESGGTQYF
clone_size: -; v_call: TRBV7-2; j_call: TRBJ1-5; d_call: -; cdr3_nt: TGTGCCAGCAGCTTAGAGGGAGGGGAGACCCAGCATTTT; cdr3_aa: CASSLEGGETQHF
clone_size: many; v_call: TRBV4-2; j_call: TRBJ1-3; d_call: -; cdr3_nt: TGTGCCAGCAGCCAAGATGGGATCACAGTTCTCTCTGGAAACACCATATATTTT; cdr3_aa: CASSQDGITVLSGNTIYF
clone_size: many; v_call: TRBV5-1; j_call: TRBJ1-6; d_call: -; cdr3_nt: TGCGCCAGCAGCCAAAGCCCTCTAAGACAGGCTACGAATTCACCCCTCCACTTT; cdr3_aa: CASSQSPLRQATNSPLHF
clone_size: -; v_call: TRBV6-6; j_call: TRBJ2-3; d_call: -; cdr3_nt: TGTGCCAGCACCCACCCGACGGCAGATACGCAGTATTTT; cdr3_aa: CASTHPTADTQYF
clone_size: many; v_call: TRBV7-7; j_call: TRBJ2-5; d_call: TRBD2; cdr3_nt: TGTGCTAGCAGCCCGACTAGCGGGGGGGAAATCGGGTTGGAGACCCAGTACTTC; cdr3_aa: CASSPTSGGEIGLETQYF
clone_size: -; v_call: TRBV11-2; j_call: TRBJ2-7; d_call: -; cdr3_nt: TGTGCCAGCAGCTTAAGGTTGGCCTCGGGCTACGAGCAGTACTTC; cdr3_aa: CASSLRLASGYEQYF
clone_size: once; v_call: TRBV29-1; j_call: TRBJ2-3; d_call: -; cdr3_nt: TGCAGCGTCGAAGGGGGGTCTAGCACAGATACGCAGTATTTT; cdr3_aa: CSVEGGSSTDTQYF
clone_size: many; v_call: TRBV7-3; j_call: TRBJ2-3; d_call: -; cdr3_nt: TGTGCCAGCAGCCAAAGCGGGTTCAGCACAGATACGCAGTATTTT; cdr3_aa: CASSQSGFSTDTQYF
clone_size: many; v_call: TRBV4-3; j_call: TRBJ1-2; d_call: TRBD1; cdr3_nt: TGCGCCAGCAGCCAAAGGGGGCTTGGCTACACCTTC; cdr3_aa: CASSQRGLGYTF
clone_size: many; v_call: TRBV6-6; j_call: TRBJ2-1; d_call: -; cdr3_nt: TGTGCCAGCAGCCCCGGGGGGCCAAGCTCCTACAATGAGCAGTTCTTC; cdr3_aa: CASSPGGPSSYNEQFF
clone_size: many; v_call: TRBV2; j_call: TRBJ2-6; d_call: -; cdr3_nt: TGTGCCAGCAGCGCTAGGAGAGGCAGGGCCCCCCTCTCTGGGGCCAACGTCCTGACTTTC; cdr3_aa: CASSARRGRAPLSGANVLTF